Sequencing of this T cell receptor beta chain was carried out in a study of shared clonotypes between healthy human individuals. A word on this clone: The target antigen is unknown.

In the source study's methods: ImmunoSEQ junction-only sequences lacked quality scores, so their filtering differed. The data were produced by immunoSEQ multiplex PCR, yet TCRdb's version contains in-frame clones alone and is incomplete. V, J and clone size are those of that table, while D and trimming were read from the DNA. The sample has about 1 million clones, roughly 70% seen once. Study-level points and caveats: Clonotype sharing among donors was thought likely to change with sequencing depth.

The CDR3 covers 13 residues. Looked up from germline, CDR1 is MNHNS and CDR2 is SASEGT. Trimming took 5 bases from V and 3 from J, leaving 10 bases between them. The sequence came from a man aged 18 to 30 in good health. The specimen was memory CD4+ T cells sorted from blood. Specified subset: CD45RA-negative fraction. The chain joins TRBV6-1 to TRBJ1-2; TRBD1 is a possible D gene (5 bases). The CDR3 nucleotides read TGTGCCAGCAGTCCCGACAGTTACTATGGCTACACCTTC. Translating gives CASSPDSYYGYTF.